This TCR beta chain is from a study of T cells in Graves' hyperthyroidism and ophthalmopathy. Trimming stripped 4 bases from V and 4 bases from J, with 13 bases between. CDR1 is SQVTM, CDR2 ANQGSEA, per germline. There are 14 residues in the CDR3. Amplification yielded TCR beta CDR3 regions, with RNA transcripts as the source. The HTBI set primed first-round TCR CDR3 RT-PCR. TCRdb reprocessed the multiplex PCR reads with MiXCR, giving one entry per CDR3 protein. This table holds approximately 640,000 distinct CDR3 sequences, less than 45% found once. The chain carries TRBV29-1 and TRBJ1-4; tentatively, D is TRBD1 (6 bases). What was sequenced was peripheral blood or thyroid tissue (not recorded which). The source is an adult man with Graves' disease, either hyperthyroidism or ophthalmopathy (not recorded which). This chain's CDR3 is CSVAGAGDNEKLFF. The CDR3 DNA sequence: TGCAGCGTTGCAGGGGCGGGAGATAATGAAAAACTGTTTTTT. Full variable domain (missing parts from reference TRBV29-1 and TRBJ1-4): SAVISQKPSRDICQRGTSLTIQCQVDSQVTMMFWYRQQPGQSLTLIATANQGSEATYESGFVIDKFPISRPNLTFSTLTVSNMSPEDSSIYLCSVAGAGDNEKLFFGSGTQLSVL.